These 16 T cell receptor beta chains were sequenced from one sample in a study of blood T cell repertoires in COVID-19. Profiling relied on immunoSEQ multiplex PCR, and the TCRdb table lists in-frame clones only, not all of them. Here the sample spans roughly 58,000 clones, about 88% being singletons. Sample: peripheral blood. The receptors stem from a man aged 70 or older with active COVID-19.

This clone has only a few counts. The chain joins TRBV28 to TRBJ2-7; 7 bases are shared with TRBD2. The V segment lost 8 bases and the J segment 3 bases; nucleotides outside the gene matches: 4. The CDR3 has 12 amino acids. CDR1 is MDHEN, CDR2 SYDVKM, per germline. In nucleotides, the CDR3 is TGTGCCAGCCGGGGGGTGATCTACGAGCAGTACTTC. This encodes CASRGVIYEQYF.

This clone was recorded once. The V gene is TRBV11-1, the J gene TRBJ2-5, with 8 bases fitting TRBD2. J gave up 6 bases and V 6 bases, and 6 bases lay outside the gene matches. The germline V gene encodes CDR1 SGHAT and CDR2 FQDESV (reference sequence). The CDR3 totals 13 residues. The CDR3 nucleotides read TGTGCCAGCAGTCCGGGACTAGATCAGACCCAGTACTTC. It specifies CASSPGLDQTQYF.

This chain uses TRBV7-9 with TRBJ1-1; D is uncertain. V was trimmed by 5 bases and J by 6 bases, leaving 10 bases between them. This CDR3 spans 12 amino acids. Per the germline V gene, CDR1 is SEHNR and CDR2 is FQNEAQ (reference sequence). DNA of the CDR3: TGTGCCAGCAGCACCGAGAGTCCTGAAGCTTTCTTT. Its translation is CASSTESPEAFF.

The chain links TRBV6-5 to TRBJ1-4; D might be TRBD1 (6 bases). The CDR3 covers 14 residues. Trimming removed 8 bases at V and 10 bases at J, with 20 bases between. CDR1 and CDR2 from the germline V gene are MNHEY and SVGAGI. The CDR3 sequence is CASYRGGESVKLFF. Here the CDR3 DNA reads TGTGCCAGCTATAGGGGGGGGGAAAGCGTAAAACTGTTTTTT.

The rearrangement joins TRBV5-8 to TRBJ2-3; the D gene is possibly TRBD2 (5 bases). The CDR3 length is 14 residues. The ends were cut back, 5 bases at V and 1 base at J, with 11 bases in the middle. Germline V gene lookup returns CDR1 SGHTS and CDR2 YDEGEE. CDR3 region: CASSLTTRTDTQYF. The CDR3 bases are TGTGCCAGCAGTTTGACTACCCGCACAGATACGCAGTATTTT.

The V gene is TRBV6-2 or TRBV6-3, the J gene TRBJ2-1, with D perhaps TRBD2 (5 bases). Germline CDR1 is MNHEY and CDR2 is SVGEGT. CDR3 length: 13 residues. Trimming shortened V by 6 bases and J by 9 bases, and 15 bases separated the two germline ends. The CDR3 spells CASSTTRVGEQFF. CDR3 nucleotides: TGTGCCAGCAGCACAACTAGAGTCGGTGAGCAGTTCTTC.

This chain links TRBV27 with TRBJ2-1; the match to TRBD2 covers 7 bases. V lost 8 bases to trimming and J lost 7 bases; unmatched junction nucleotides: 5. Germline CDR1 is MNHEY and CDR2 is SMNVEV (reference sequence). The CDR3 is made up of 12 amino acids. In DNA form, the CDR3 reads TGTGCCAGCCAGGGAGGGCCGAATGAGCAGTTCTTC. This gives the protein CASQGGPNEQFF.

The chain uses TRBV12-3 or TRBV12-4 and TRBJ1-1; D is perhaps TRBD1 (5 bases). Trimming stripped 10 bases from V and 8 bases from J, with 20 bases between. This CDR3 spans 13 amino acids. The CDR3 region has the DNA TGTGCCACTGGACGTTCAGGGAATACGGAAGCTTTCTTT. It yields the protein CATGRSGNTEAFF.

The gene calls are TRBV5-6 and TRBJ2-3; 8 nucleotides agree with TRBD2. Germline trimming cut 4 bases from V and 4 bases from J; bases unmatched to any gene: 11. Per the germline V gene, CDR1 is SGHDT and CDR2 is YYEEEE. The CDR3 spans 16 residues. This CDR3 reads CASSPGFGGGSDTQYF. CDR3 bases: TGTGCCAGCAGCCCCGGCTTCGGCGGGGGGTCAGATACGCAGTATTTT.

The chain carries TRBV28 and TRBJ2-3; possibly TRBD2 for D (5 bases). The CDR3 consists of 12 residues. V was pared by 4 bases and J by 8 bases, with 10 bases between. Germline V CDR1 and CDR2: MDHEN, SYDVKM. CDR3 sequence: CASSSDSFTQYF. The CDR3 nucleotides read TGTGCCAGCAGTTCGGACTCCTTTACGCAGTATTTT.

V gene TRBV7-8 combines with J gene TRBJ2-2, with D perhaps matching TRBD2 (5 bases). Trimming left V 3 bases short and J 6 bases short, with 8 bases between. CDR3 size: 13 residues. Looked up from germline, CDR1 is SGHVS and CDR2 is FQNEAQ. CDR3 loop: CASSLEEAGELFF. The CDR3 nucleotides are TGTGCCAGCAGCTTGGAGGAGGCCGGGGAGCTGTTTTTT.

V and J are TRBV30 and TRBJ2-5, with D tentatively TRBD2 (5 bases). The CDR3 is made up of 12 amino acids. CDR1 and CDR2 (germline): GTSNPN, SVGIG (reference sequence). V was pared by 4 bases and J by 4 bases, with 10 bases between. The CDR3 loop is CAWMSGGETQYF. CDR3 bases: TGTGCCTGGATGAGCGGAGGAGAGACCCAGTACTTC.

V usage is TRBV7-2 and J usage is TRBJ1-1; TRBD1 aligns across 9 bases. This CDR3 is 16 amino acids long. Germline CDR1 SGHTA, CDR2 FQGNSA. J was trimmed by 0 bases and V by 5 bases; bases with no gene match: 7. The CDR3 bases are TGTGCCAGCAGCAGAACAGGGGGCTACATGAACACTGAAGCTTTCTTT. As protein: CASSRTGGYMNTEAFF.

This rearrangement joins TRBV5-1 to TRBJ1-4; possibly TRBD1 for D (6 bases). Germline V gene sequence: CDR1 SGHRS, CDR2 YFSETQ. Trimming took 3 bases from V and 8 from J, leaving 11 bases between them. The CDR3 totals 13 residues. DNA for the CDR3: TGCGCCAGCAGCTCGGGGGGGGCCGAAAAACTGTTTTTT. Its protein product is CASSSGGAEKLFF.

The chain combines TRBV6-5 with TRBJ2-7; 10 bases are a match to TRBD1. V shed 2 bases and J 7 bases; nucleotides not matched to a gene: 8. CDR3 length: 15 amino acids. Germline values: CDR1 MNHEY, CDR2 SVGAGI. The CDR3 reads CASSYPTGGAGEQYF. DNA of the CDR3: TGTGCCAGCAGTTACCCGACAGGGGGCGCGGGAGAGCAGTACTTC.

V is TRBV19 and J is TRBJ2-1; D is unclear. The germline V gene encodes CDR1 LNHDA and CDR2 SQIVND (reference sequence). The CDR3 totals 12 residues. V was clipped by 0 bases and J by 8 bases, with 5 bases between them. CDR3 in amino acids: CASSIDLDEQFF. CDR3 nucleotides: TGTGCCAGTAGTATAGATCTCGATGAGCAGTTCTTC.